The entry that follows covers one T cell receptor (beta chain) sequence. Its target is unknown. The data originate from a study of cytomegalovirus exposure and HLA in healthy donors. Study details: Roughly 85 million unique TCRs from HLA-typed donors made up an early data release.

PCR used 60 Vbeta primers and 13 Jbeta primers. The authors' processing: About 11 million of about 80 million unique TCR beta chains were shared, per a later count. Sequencing used immunoSEQ multiplex PCR; TCRdb keeps in-frame clones, though not all of them. The D gene and trimming were derived from the DNA, and the V and J assignments and clone size from that table. The sample records roughly 70,000 clones, about 80% being singletons. Study-level results: The authors confirmed in vitro that three CMV-associated chains were specific for CMV antigens. Reportedly, a later analysis found an Asian-associated ancestry cluster had fewer N-insertions than the approximately 670-donor mean.

This TCR came from a man aged 50-59 years in good health and CMV-seronegative. The sequencing sample was made of PBMCs.

As DNA, the CDR3 is TGTGCCAGTAGTCTACGACAGACTGAAGCTTTCTTT. Its translation: CASSLRQTEAFF. V and J are TRBV19 and TRBJ1-1; D possibly corresponds to TRBD1 (5 bases). CDR3 length equals 12 residues. The germline V gene has CDR1 LNHDA and CDR2 SQIVND (reference sequence). V lost 5 bases to trimming and J lost 5 bases, with 9 bases between them. The whole variable domain, remainder taken from reference TRBV19 and TRBJ1-1, is DGGITQSPKYLFRKEGQNVTLSCEQNLNHDAMYWYRQDPGQGLRLIYYSQIVNDFQKGDIAEGYSVSREKKESFPLTVTSAQKNPTAFYLCASSLRQTEAFFGQGTRLTVV.